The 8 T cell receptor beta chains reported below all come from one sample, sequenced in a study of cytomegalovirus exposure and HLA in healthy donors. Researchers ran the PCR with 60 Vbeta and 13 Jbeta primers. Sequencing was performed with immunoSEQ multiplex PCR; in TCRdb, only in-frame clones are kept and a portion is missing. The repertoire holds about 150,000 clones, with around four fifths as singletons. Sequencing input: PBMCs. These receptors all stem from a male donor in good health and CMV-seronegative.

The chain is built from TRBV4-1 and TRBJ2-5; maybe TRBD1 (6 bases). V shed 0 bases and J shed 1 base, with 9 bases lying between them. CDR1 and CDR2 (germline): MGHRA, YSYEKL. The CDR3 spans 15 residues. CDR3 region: CASSQERDIQETQYF. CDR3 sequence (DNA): TGCGCCAGCAGCCAAGAACGGGACATCCAAGAGACCCAGTACTTC.

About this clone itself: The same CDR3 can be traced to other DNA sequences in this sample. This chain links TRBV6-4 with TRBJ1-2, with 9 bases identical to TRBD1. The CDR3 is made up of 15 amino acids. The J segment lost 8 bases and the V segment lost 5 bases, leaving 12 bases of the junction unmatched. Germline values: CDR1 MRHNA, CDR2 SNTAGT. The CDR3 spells CASSSFTGGAEGYTF. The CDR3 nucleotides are TGTGCCAGCAGTTCTTTCACAGGGGGCGCGGAGGGCTACACCTTC.

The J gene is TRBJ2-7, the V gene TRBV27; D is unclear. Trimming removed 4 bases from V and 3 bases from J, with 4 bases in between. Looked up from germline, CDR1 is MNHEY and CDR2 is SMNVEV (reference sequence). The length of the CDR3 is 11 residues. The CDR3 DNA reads TGTGCCAGCAGTTCCGGCTACGAGCAGTACTTC. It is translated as CASSSGYEQYF.

CDR3 in DNA: TGTGCCAGCAGCCAGGGCTTCTCTGGAAACACCATATATTTT. This sequence encodes CASSQGFSGNTIYF. This sequence joins TRBV4-2 and TRBJ1-3; D uncertain. Trimming took 3 bases from V and 0 from J, leaving 6 bases between them. The V gene's germline CDR1 is LGHNA and CDR2 YNFKEQ. This CDR3 region has 14 residues.

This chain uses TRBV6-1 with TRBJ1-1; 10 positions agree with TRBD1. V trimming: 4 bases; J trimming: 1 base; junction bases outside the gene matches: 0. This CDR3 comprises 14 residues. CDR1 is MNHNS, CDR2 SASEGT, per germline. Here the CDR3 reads CASSGDRGNTEAFF. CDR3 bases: TGTGCCAGCAGTGGGGACAGGGGGAACACTGAAGCTTTCTTT.

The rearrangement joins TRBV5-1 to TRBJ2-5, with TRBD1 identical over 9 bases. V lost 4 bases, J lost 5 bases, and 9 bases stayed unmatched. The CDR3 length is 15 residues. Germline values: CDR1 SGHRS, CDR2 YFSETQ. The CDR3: CASSPGDRAGETQYF. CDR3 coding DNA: TGCGCCAGCAGCCCCGGGGACAGGGCCGGCGAGACCCAGTACTTC.

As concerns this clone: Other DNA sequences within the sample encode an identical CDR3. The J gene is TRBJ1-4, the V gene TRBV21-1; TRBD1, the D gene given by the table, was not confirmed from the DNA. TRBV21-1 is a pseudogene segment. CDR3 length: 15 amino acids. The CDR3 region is CASSKPRTGSEKLFF. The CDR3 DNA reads TGTGCCAGCAGCAAACCTCGGACAGGGAGTGAAAAACTATTTTTT.

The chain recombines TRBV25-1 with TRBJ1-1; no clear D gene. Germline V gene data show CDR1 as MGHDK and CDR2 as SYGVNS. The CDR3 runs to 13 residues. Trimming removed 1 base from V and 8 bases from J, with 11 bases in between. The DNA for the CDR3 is TGTGCCAGCAGTGAATTAGCCTCGCGGGAAGCTTTCTTT. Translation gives CASSELASREAFF.